Detailed here is one T cell receptor beta chain. The entry originates in a study of cytomegalovirus exposure and HLA in healthy donors. Germline assignment: CDR1 MRHNA and CDR2 SNTAGT. The junction had 6 bases not matched to a gene; V was cut back by 0 bases and J by 3 bases. The CDR3 consists of 17 residues. TCRdb's table, derived via immunoSEQ multiplex PCR, lists solely in-frame clones and lacks some. The sample consists of roughly 150,000 clones, 94% of them appearing once. The TCR sequence derives from a man aged 18-30 years in good health and CMV-seropositive. The sample comprised PBMCs. The chain joins TRBV6-4 to TRBJ2-2, with 8 bases aligning to TRBD2. CDR3 DNA sequence: TGTGCCAGCAGTGACTCGCACGGGAGGGCCCACACCGGGGAGCTGTTTTTT. Its translation: CASSDSHGRAHTGELFF.